What follows describes a single TCR beta chain. It lacks a known antigen. Base-call qualities are not available, and no considerably larger clone is one nucleotide away. Patients with autoimmune disease history or receiving systemic immunosuppression were excluded from the trial. In every dose cohort, peripheral blood was drawn for TCR sequencing at baseline, cycle 4 day 1, and cycle 7 day 1. Samples were obtained from an open-label, multicenter, first-in-human phase I dose-escalation trial of ivuxolimab. Adults with locally advanced or metastatic melanoma, renal cell, hepatocellular, or head and neck squamous cell carcinoma were enrolled in the trial. Before TCR sequencing, CD4+ T cells and CD8+ T cells from peripheral blood were sorted into separate populations. V is pared back by 5 bases and J by 1 base, with 3 bases lying between the germline termini. From a lookup of the germline V gene, CDR1 and CDR2 are MDHEN and SYDVKM. The CDR3, cysteine through phenylalanine, is 12 amino acids long. Of all the DNA, just the CDR3 is kept, 36 bases in frame from base 1.

Genomic DNA was extracted from sorted cells for sequencing of the TCRbeta CDR3 region. The immunoSEQ Assay was used to sequence the TCRbeta CDR3 regions. TCRdb stores this immuneACCESS table with in-frame sequences only. Part of the clones is absent; in the studies checked, under half of the shortfall reflects unresolved V genes, and no reason is known for the rest. A total of approximately 25,000 clones appear in this sample, about 77% of them only once. Roughly 18% of the sample belongs to the ten largest clones. The data were obtained in a study of OX40 agonist ivuxolimab in advanced cancers. About the study as a whole: The costimulatory receptor OX40 (CD134) was targeted by ivuxolimab, a fully human IgG2 agonistic monoclonal antibody. Intravenous ivuxolimab was administered to patients every 2 weeks at six dose levels: 0.01, 0.1, 0.3, 1.5, 3 and 10 mg/kg. Of the roughly 50 dose-escalation patients, hepatocellular carcinoma was present in around 20, melanoma in roughly 15, renal cell carcinoma in 9 and head and neck cancer in 9. The dose-escalation cohort was 80% to 90% male with a mean age of approximately 60 years, ranging from roughly 20 to 80. Patients were allowed to have had prior anti-PD-1, anti-PD-L1 or anti-CTLA-4 therapy, and 40% of the dose-escalation patients had been treated with checkpoint inhibitors. Three dose-escalation patients achieved partial responses, one with hepatocellular carcinoma and two with cutaneous melanoma. Peripheral TCRbeta sequencing was intended to test whether TCR sequence diversity was altered and clonal T-cell expansion was caused by ivuxolimab. The paper reports the monotherapy dose-escalation portion (N of about 50 patients) of the phase I ivuxolimab trial. Overall results and qualifications from the work: In the 0.1-3.0 mg/kg groups, partial responders were among the patients with the lowest normalized peripheral clonal expansion, particularly in CD8+ T cells. At doses of 0.1 to 3.0 mg/kg, clonal expansion of both CD4+ and CD8+ blood T cells was observed from baseline to week 6. After ivuxolimab, more expanded clones were found on average in CD8+ T cells than in CD4+ T cells. The antigen specificity of the peripheral T cells that underwent clonal expansion was not determined. Low levels of normalized T-cell clonal expansion were also shown by some nonresponding patients.

The sample consisted of CD4+ or CD8+ T cells sorted from blood, taken in a trial of the OX40 agonist ivuxolimab. Here the chain combines TRBV28 and TRBJ1-5; the D gene cannot be resolved reliably. The TCR sequence derives from an adult with an advanced solid tumor such as melanoma, head and neck, liver or kidney cancer. This receptor has the CDR3 CASSKSNQPQHF. The DNA sequence is TGTGCCAGCAGTAAGAGCAATCAGCCCCAGCATTTT.